What follows describes a single T cell receptor beta chain. Its antigen is as yet unknown. The data were obtained in a study of T-cell memory formation after mild COVID-19. On the study more broadly: TCR clusters were largely donor specific.

Whole-study results and caveats: A second wave expanding day 15 to 37 was CD4+-biased; contracting clones were balanced.

TCRdb independently ran MiXCR on the 5' RACE reads; one entry per CDR3 protein. The sample has 180,000 or so distinct CDR3 sequences; more than 9% are singletons. The CDR3 covers 14 residues. With V trimmed by 4 bases and J by 8 bases, 1 base remained unmatched. Germline CDR1 reads SGHTA; CDR2 reads FQGTGA. The V call is TRBV7-3, the J call TRBJ2-4; 14 nucleotides agree with TRBD2. The sequence came from a young man who had mild COVID-19 (a few samples of this study predate the infection). Cell type and time point are not known. Sample: PBMCs or a T cell subset sorted from them (not recorded which). The CDR3 reads CASSSGLAGDIQYF. CDR3 bases: TGTGCCAGCAGCTCGGGACTAGCGGGGGACATTCAGTACTTC.